The rows below give T cell receptor beta chains drawn from one sample of a study of cytomegalovirus exposure and HLA in healthy donors. Here immunoSEQ multiplex PCR was the method, and the copy in TCRdb shows in-frame clones only, minus some. The table lists around 130,000 clones, approximately 89% of them singletons. Input material: PBMCs. These receptors were collected from a woman between 25 and 40 years old in good health and CMV-seropositive. The CDR3 runs from the conserved cysteine through the conserved F or W. Fields, in order: D gene, V gene, clone size, J gene, CDR3 DNA, CDR3 protein. The D gene is left open where the match is weak. Only some rows state a clone size, as once, few, many or a class for expanded clones.

-,TRBV4-1,-,TRBJ2-5,TGCGCCAGCAGCCGTTTAGGTGCGGTACTCCAAGAGACCCAGTACTTC,CASSRLGAVLQETQYF
TRBD1,TRBV2,-,TRBJ1-5,TGTGCCAGCAGGGCCCTTACAGGGGGCAGGAGCAATCAGCCCCAGCATTTT,CASRALTGGRSNQPQHF
TRBD1,TRBV9,few,TRBJ1-2,TGTGCCAGCAGCAGGGACAGCTATGGCTACACCTTC,CASSRDSYGYTF
-,TRBV12-2,-,TRBJ2-3,TGTGCAAGTCGCTTCGAGGGACAGCGCACAGATACGCAGTATTTT,CASRFEGQRTDTQYF
-,TRBV30,-,TRBJ2-1,TGTGCCTGGAGTGTAGGGACTTACAATGAGCAGTTCTTC,CAWSVGTYNEQFF
TRBD1,TRBV11-2,-,TRBJ1-1,TGTGCCAGCAGCCTAACAGGGGGAATGAACACTGAAGCTTTCTTT,CASSLTGGMNTEAFF
TRBD1,TRBV5-1,-,TRBJ1-5,TGCGCCAGCAGTCTCGGACAGGGTATTCAGCCCCAGCATTTT,CASSLGQGIQPQHF
TRBD1,TRBV9,-,TRBJ1-1,TGTGCCAGCAGCACTGGACAGGGAGGGAACACTGAAGCTTTCTTT,CASSTGQGGNTEAFF
TRBD2,TRBV19,-,TRBJ2-7,TGTGCCAGTAGTATAGATCGGGGACTAGCCTACGAGCAGTACTTC,CASSIDRGLAYEQYF
-,TRBV4-2,-,TRBJ2-2,TGTGCCAGCAGCCAAGATCAGACGCGGGGGAACACCGGGGAGCTGTTTTTT,CASSQDQTRGNTGELFF
TRBD2,TRBV6-1,-,TRBJ2-3,TGTGCCAGCAGTGCCCTAGCGGGAGGGCCAGATACGCAGTATTTT,CASSALAGGPDTQYF
TRBD1,TRBV11-2,-,TRBJ1-2,TGTGCCAGCAGCTTCTCCGGGACAGGGGATGGCTACACCTTC,CASSFSGTGDGYTF
-,TRBV6-5,-,TRBJ1-2,TGTGCCAGCAGCCAGGACAGCTATGGCTACACCTTC,CASSQDSYGYTF
TRBD1,TRBV19,-,TRBJ2-2,TGTGCCAGTACCTCGGCAGGGGGCCCGAACACCGGGGAGCTGTTTTTT,CASTSAGGPNTGELFF
TRBD1,TRBV6-1,-,TRBJ2-7,TGTGCCAGCAGTAGACAGGGGATATTATACGAGCAGTACTTC,CASSRQGILYEQYF
TRBD1,TRBV5-1,-,TRBJ2-5,TGCGCCAGCAGCCCGGGACAGGGTCCGGTGTTGGAGACCCAGTACTTC,CASSPGQGPVLETQYF
TRBD2,TRBV4-2,-,TRBJ2-1,TGTGCCAGCAGCCCGGGACTAGCGGGAGAGGGGAATGAGCAGTTCTTC,CASSPGLAGEGNEQFF
-,TRBV29-1,-,TRBJ2-5,TGCAGCGTCCCATTTAACAGGAATCAAGAGACCCAGTACTTC,CSVPFNRNQETQYF
-,TRBV7-2,-,TRBJ2-7,TGTGCCAGCAGCTCCGCGCGAGGGGAGGCAGGCCTCTACGAGCAGTACTTC,CASSSARGEAGLYEQYF
TRBD1,TRBV5-1,-,TRBJ1-1,TGCGCCAGCAGCGAGGGACAGTTGGGGATAGAAGCTTTCTTT,CASSEGQLGIEAFF
-,TRBV28,-,TRBJ2-3,TGTGCCAGCACCCCTGGGAGTCGGAAAGATACGCAGTATTTT,CASTPGSRKDTQYF
TRBD1,TRBV19,-,TRBJ1-1,TGTGCCAGTAATGACGGGACAGCCACAGGTGAAGCTTTCTTT,CASNDGTATGEAFF
-,TRBV2,-,TRBJ2-3,TGTGCCAGCAGCTATAGCACAGATACGCAGTATTTT,CASSYSTDTQYF
TRBD2,TRBV28,-,TRBJ2-7,TGTGCCAGCAGTTTAGCTCGTCTAGCGGGAGAAAAAAGCGAGCAGTACTTC,CASSLARLAGEKSEQYF
-,TRBV30,-,TRBJ2-5,TGTGCCTGGAGCTCCCCCCAAGGAGGAGAGACCCAGTACTTC,CAWSSPQGGETQYF
-,TRBV5-1,-,TRBJ2-1,TGCGCCAGCAGCTTGAATACTTTTCCCTCCTACAATGAGCAGTTCTTC,CASSLNTFPSYNEQFF
-,TRBV19,few,TRBJ1-1,TGTGCCAGTAGTACCACGGGGCGGGAGAACACTGAAGCTTTCTTT,CASSTTGRENTEAFF
-,TRBV9,-,TRBJ2-1,TGTGCCAGCAGCGTACAGGGGAACGCGGAGGATGAGCAGTTCTTC,CASSVQGNAEDEQFF
-,TRBV18,-,TRBJ1-1,TGTGCCAGCTCACCTCTGGGGACTTCCGGAGGCACTGAAGCTTTCTTT,CASSPLGTSGGTEAFF
-,TRBV28,-,TRBJ1-6,TGTGCCAGCAGTCCCCTAGGGAGCTCCTATAATTCACCCCTCCACTTT,CASSPLGSSYNSPLHF
TRBD2,TRBV2,-,TRBJ2-3,TGTGCCAGCAGTAGAATAGCGGGAGAAGATACGCAGTATTTT,CASSRIAGEDTQYF
TRBD1,TRBV6-6,-,TRBJ1-1,TGTGCCAGCAGTCCTGGACAGGGGTGGAACACTGAAGCTTTCTTT,CASSPGQGWNTEAFF
-,TRBV5-1,-,TRBJ1-1,TGCGCCAGCAGCTTGTACCCCCCGGACACTGAAGCTTTCTTT,CASSLYPPDTEAFF
TRBD1,TRBV4-2,-,TRBJ2-7,TGTGCCAGCAGCCAAGCAAAGGGACAGGGGCTATACGAGCAGTACTTC,CASSQAKGQGLYEQYF
TRBD1,TRBV19,-,TRBJ1-1,TGTGCCAGTAGGCTGGACAGGGCCGGCACTGAAGCTTTCTTT,CASRLDRAGTEAFF
-,TRBV7-8,-,TRBJ1-1,TGTGCCAGCAGTCTATTCCAGGGGAAAAGAACTGAAGCTTTCTTT,CASSLFQGKRTEAFF
-,TRBV7-6,-,TRBJ2-1,TGTGCCAGCAGCTCCCGCGCGGGGAAGAGGAGGGGTGAGCAGTTCTTC,CASSSRAGKRRGEQFF
TRBD1,TRBV11-2,-,TRBJ1-2,TGTGCCAGCAGCGGGACAGAATACTATGGCTACACCTTC,CASSGTEYYGYTF
TRBD1,TRBV5-6,-,TRBJ2-1,TGTGCCAGCAGCATAGGCCGGGACAGGGCTCTTAATGAGCAGTTCTTC,CASSIGRDRALNEQFF
TRBD1,TRBV13,-,TRBJ2-7,TGTGCCAGCAGCTCAAGGACCGGGACAGGGTCGTACGAGCAGTACTTC,CASSSRTGTGSYEQYF
TRBD1,TRBV7-9,-,TRBJ1-4,TGTGCCAGCAGCCGAGACAGGGGAGGGACTAATGAAAAACTGTTTTTT,CASSRDRGGTNEKLFF
-,TRBV5-5,-,TRBJ1-5,TGTGCCAGCAGCTCCCTGGGGCAGGGGTATAGCAATCAGCCCCAGCATTTT,CASSSLGQGYSNQPQHF
-,TRBV6-1,-,TRBJ1-5,TGTGCCAGCAGCAGGGGCGCGGTAGATCAGCCCCAGCATTTT,CASSRGAVDQPQHF
-,TRBV28,-,TRBJ2-7,TGTGCCAGCAGTCAGGGCTCCGAGCAGTACTTC,CASSQGSEQYF
TRBD1,TRBV28,-,TRBJ2-7,TGTGCCAGCAGTTTATGGGGTGTAGGGGGCGAGGGATACGAGCAGTACTTC,CASSLWGVGGEGYEQYF
TRBD1,TRBV9,-,TRBJ2-1,TGTGCCAGCAGCGTACGAACAGGGGTTATGGACAATGAGCAGTTCTTC,CASSVRTGVMDNEQFF
-,TRBV5-1,-,TRBJ2-1,TGCGCCAGCAGCTCCGGAGGGCGGGGAGGGGGACACAATGAGCAGTTCTTC,CASSSGGRGGGHNEQFF
-,TRBV11-2,-,TRBJ1-1,TGTGCCAGCAGCTTAGGCGGGGCACTGAACACTGAAGCTTTCTTT,CASSLGGALNTEAFF
TRBD1,TRBV28,few,TRBJ2-7,TGTGCCAGCAGTTCCGACAGGGGGCACTCCTACGAGCAGTACTTC,CASSSDRGHSYEQYF
TRBD2,TRBV9,-,TRBJ2-1,TGTGCCAGCAGCGCGGGGGGGCAGGAGGGCAATGAGCAGTTCTTC,CASSAGGQEGNEQFF
TRBD2,TRBV2,-,TRBJ2-1,TGTGCCAGCTACCAGCGGGAGAAGGTTGAGCAGTTCTTC,CASYQREKVEQFF
TRBD1,TRBV27,once,TRBJ2-7,TGTGCCAGCAGTTCTCTTCCGGGACAGGGGGTCTACGAGCAGTACTTC,CASSSLPGQGVYEQYF
TRBD1,TRBV12-5,-,TRBJ1-1,TGTGCTAGTGGAACCGGCCGACAGGGAGCTTTCTTT,CASGTGRQGAFF
-,TRBV7-2,-,TRBJ1-1,TGTGCCAGCAGCTTATTTCCGGACACTGAAGCTTTCTTT,CASSLFPDTEAFF
TRBD1,TRBV4-1,-,TRBJ1-2,TGCGCCAGCAGCCAACCTGACAGGGAGAGGTTGCGCTACACCTTC,CASSQPDRERLRYTF